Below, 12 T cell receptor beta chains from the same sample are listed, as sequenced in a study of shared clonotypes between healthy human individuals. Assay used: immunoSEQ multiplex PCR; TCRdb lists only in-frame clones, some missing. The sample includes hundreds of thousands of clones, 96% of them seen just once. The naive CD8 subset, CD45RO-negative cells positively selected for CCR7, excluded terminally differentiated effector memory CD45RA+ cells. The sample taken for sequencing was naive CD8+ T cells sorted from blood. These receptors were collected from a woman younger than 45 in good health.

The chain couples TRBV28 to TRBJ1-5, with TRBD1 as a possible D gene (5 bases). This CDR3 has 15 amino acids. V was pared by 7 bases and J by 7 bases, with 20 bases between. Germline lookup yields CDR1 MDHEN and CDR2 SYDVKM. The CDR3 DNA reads TGTGCCAGCACGACCGGGGCCAGGGAAGGGCAGCCCCAGCATTTT. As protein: CASTTGAREGQPQHF.

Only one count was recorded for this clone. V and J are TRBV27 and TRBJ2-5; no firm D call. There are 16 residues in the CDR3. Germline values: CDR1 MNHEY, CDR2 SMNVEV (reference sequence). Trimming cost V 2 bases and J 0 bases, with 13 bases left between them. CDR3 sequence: CASSLTNQMYQETQYF. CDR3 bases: TGTGCCAGCAGTTTAACCAATCAGATGTACCAAGAGACCCAGTACTTC.

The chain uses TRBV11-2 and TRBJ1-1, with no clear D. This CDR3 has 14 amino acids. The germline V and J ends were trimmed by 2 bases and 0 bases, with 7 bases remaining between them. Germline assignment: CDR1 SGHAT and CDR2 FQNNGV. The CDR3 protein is CASSLLVVNTEAFF. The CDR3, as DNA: TGTGCCAGCAGCTTACTAGTAGTGAACACTGAAGCTTTCTTT.

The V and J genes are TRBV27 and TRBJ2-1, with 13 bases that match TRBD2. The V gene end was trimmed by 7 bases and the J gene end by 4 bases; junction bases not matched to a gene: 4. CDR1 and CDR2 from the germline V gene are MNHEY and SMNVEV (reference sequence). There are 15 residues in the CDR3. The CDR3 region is CASMTGLAGYNEQFF. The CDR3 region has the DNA TGTGCCAGCATGACGGGACTAGCGGGATACAATGAGCAGTTCTTC.

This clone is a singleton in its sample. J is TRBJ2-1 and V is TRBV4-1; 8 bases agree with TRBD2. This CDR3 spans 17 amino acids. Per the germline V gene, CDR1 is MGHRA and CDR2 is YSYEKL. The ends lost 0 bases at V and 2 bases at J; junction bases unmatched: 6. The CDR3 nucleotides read TGCGCCAGCAGCCAAGATTCAGCGGGAGTACCCTACAATGAGCAGTTCTTC. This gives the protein CASSQDSAGVPYNEQFF.

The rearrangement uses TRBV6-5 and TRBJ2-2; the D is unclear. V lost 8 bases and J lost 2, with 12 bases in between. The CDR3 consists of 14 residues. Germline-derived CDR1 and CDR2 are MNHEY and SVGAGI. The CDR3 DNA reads TGTGCCAGCGGCCTCCTAGGAAACACCGGGGAGCTGTTTTTT. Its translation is CASGLLGNTGELFF.

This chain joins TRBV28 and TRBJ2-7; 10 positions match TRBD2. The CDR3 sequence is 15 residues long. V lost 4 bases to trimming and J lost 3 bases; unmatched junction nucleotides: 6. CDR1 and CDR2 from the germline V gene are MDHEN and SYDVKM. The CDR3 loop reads CASSYLAGVFYEQYF. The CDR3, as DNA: TGTGCCAGCAGTTACCTAGCGGGGGTTTTCTACGAGCAGTACTTC.

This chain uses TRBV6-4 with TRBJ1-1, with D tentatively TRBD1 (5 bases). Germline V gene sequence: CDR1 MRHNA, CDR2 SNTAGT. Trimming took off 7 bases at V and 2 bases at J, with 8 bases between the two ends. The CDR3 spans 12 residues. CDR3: CASTQGNTEAFF. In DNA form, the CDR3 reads TGTGCCAGCACCCAGGGCAACACTGAAGCTTTCTTT.

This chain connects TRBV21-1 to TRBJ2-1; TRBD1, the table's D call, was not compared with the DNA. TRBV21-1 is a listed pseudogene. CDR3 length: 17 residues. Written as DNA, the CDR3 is TGTGCCAGCAAAGCAGATTTGGGACAGGGCTCTTACAATGAGCAGTTCTTC. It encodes CASKADLGQGSYNEQFF.

In DNA form, the CDR3 reads TGTGCCAGCAGCTTAGAACCGGGTGACAGCTCCTACGAGCAGTACTTC. It yields the protein CASSLEPGDSSYEQYF. This chain links TRBV7-9 with TRBJ2-7; tentative D call: TRBD1 (5 bases). CDR1 is SEHNR, CDR2 FQNEAQ, per germline (reference sequence). This CDR3 is 16 amino acids long. Trimming removed 1 base from V and 0 bases from J, with 13 bases in between.

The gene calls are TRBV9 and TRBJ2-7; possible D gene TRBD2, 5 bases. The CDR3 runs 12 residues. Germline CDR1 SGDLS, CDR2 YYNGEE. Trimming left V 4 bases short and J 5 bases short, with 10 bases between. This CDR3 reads CASSPHGNEQYF. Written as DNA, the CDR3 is TGTGCCAGCAGCCCCCACGGGAACGAGCAGTACTTC.

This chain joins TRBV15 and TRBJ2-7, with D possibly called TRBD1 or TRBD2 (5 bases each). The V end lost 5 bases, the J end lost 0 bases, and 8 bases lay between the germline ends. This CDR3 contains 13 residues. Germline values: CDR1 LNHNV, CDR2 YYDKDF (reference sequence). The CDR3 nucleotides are TGTGCCACCAGCCGGGACGGCTCCTACGAGCAGTACTTC. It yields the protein CATSRDGSYEQYF.